This T cell receptor (beta chain) is drawn from a study of CD8+CD57+ T cells in acquired aplastic anemia. Study outcomes and limitations: The number of CD8+ CDR3 sequences shared by patients and controls was 25 to 35. Levels of CD8+ Simpson's diversity were not significantly distinct in patients versus controls.

Deletions cut 2 bases from V and 1 base from J, with 9 bases between. CDR1 and CDR2 from the germline V gene are SGHTA and FQGNSA. The CDR3 consists of 14 residues. With respect to this clonotype: Its antigen is unknown.

Using genomic DNA as the template, TCR beta VDJ and CDR3 profiling was carried out. TCRdb redid the calling of the reads with MiXCR, one entry per CDR3 protein. The sample records some 68,000 distinct CDR3 sequences, 45% to 60% being singletons. Source material: sorted CD4+, CD8+, or CD8+CD57+ T cells (not recorded which) from PBMCs. The TCR originated in a human donor in good health, serving as a control. The chain links TRBV7-2 to TRBJ2-7; D is undetermined. The CDR3 sequence: CASSLQMRSYEQYF. CDR3 nucleotides: TGTGCCAGCAGCTTACAAATGAGATCCTACGAGCAGTACTTC. Full variable domain (outside the CDR3, taken from reference TRBV7-2 and TRBJ2-7): GAGVSQSPSNKVTEKGKDVELRCDPISGHTALYWYRQSLGQGLEFLIYFQGNSAPDKSGLPSDRFSAERTGGSVSTLTIQRTQQEDSAVYLCASSLQMRSYEQYFGPGTRLTVT.